This is a list of T cell receptor beta chains from one sample in a study of identical twins. Via MiXCR, TCRdb re-called the 5' RACE reads, giving one row per CDR3 protein. The table has approximately 350,000 distinct CDR3 sequences, about 12% seen once. This same sample was also part of a study on yellow fever vaccine responses in identical twins.

The specimen was CD8+ T cells sorted from blood. The origin of the receptors is a woman aged 18-29 years in good health. CDR3s include the opening cysteine and the closing phenylalanine or tryptophan. Fields, in order: CDR3 length, J gene, clone size, D gene, V gene, CDR3 DNA, CDR3 protein. A D gene is named only where the DNA matches it firmly. Clone size is stated in some rows and not others, as once, few, many or a class when expanded.

length: 15
J: TRBJ2-7
size: many
D: .
V: TRBV4-1
DNA: TGCGCCAGCAGCCAAGATTACGGAATCTCCTACGAGCAGTACTTC
CDR3: CASSQDYGISYEQYF

length: 15
J: TRBJ2-1
size: .
D: TRBD1
V: TRBV20-1
DNA: TGCAGTGCTAGATCCCGGGACAGGGGATTCCATGAGCAGTTCTTC
CDR3: CSARSRDRGFHEQFF

length: 14
J: TRBJ2-3
size: many
D: .
V: TRBV12-3/TRBV12-4
DNA: TGTGCCATATCAGAGGCCCCTGGTTCAGATACGCAGTATTTT
CDR3: CAISEAPGSDTQYF

length: 14
J: TRBJ2-5
size: few
D: TRBD2
V: TRBV6-5
DNA: TGTGCCAGCAGTTACTCGGGGGGGGTGGAGACCCAGTACTTC
CDR3: CASSYSGGVETQYF

length: 15
J: TRBJ2-3
size: many
D: TRBD1
V: TRBV12-3/TRBV12-4
DNA: TGTGCCAGCAGCACCGGGACAGGGGAGGCAGATACGCAGTATTTT
CDR3: CASSTGTGEADTQYF

length: 16
J: TRBJ2-2
size: few
D: TRBD1
V: TRBV15
DNA: TGTGCCACCAGCACAGGGGGTTTAGAGAACACCGGGGAGCTGTTTTTT
CDR3: CATSTGGLENTGELFF

length: 15
J: TRBJ1-5
size: few
D: .
V: TRBV19
DNA: TGTGCCAGTAGTATGAATCCAGGGGGCAATCAGCCCCAGCATTTT
CDR3: CASSMNPGGNQPQHF

length: 20
J: TRBJ2-1
size: .
D: .
V: TRBV28
DNA: TGTGCCAGCAGTTTATCGGTTCACCTTAGACTAGATAACTTATACAATGAGCAGTTCTTC
CDR3: CASSLSVHLRLDNLYNEQFF

length: 12
J: TRBJ1-4
size: .
D: .
V: TRBV7-9
DNA: TGTGCAGTGGCAGGGCAGAATGAAATACTGTTTTTT
CDR3: CAVAGQNEILFF

length: 13
J: TRBJ1-1
size: .
D: .
V: TRBV14
DNA: TGTGCCAGCAGCCCCCTATGGAACACTGAAGCTTTCTTT
CDR3: CASSPLWNTEAFF

length: 16
J: TRBJ2-1
size: few
D: TRBD2
V: TRBV2
DNA: TGTGCCAGCAGCCTCCTAGCGGGGGCCACCTACAATGAGCAGTTCTTC
CDR3: CASSLLAGATYNEQFF

length: 15
J: TRBJ2-7
size: .
D: TRBD1
V: TRBV6-1
DNA: TGTGCCAGCAGCTTCGGGACAGGGGTCACCTACGAGCAGTACTTC
CDR3: CASSFGTGVTYEQYF

length: 14
J: TRBJ2-1
size: .
D: TRBD2
V: TRBV6-1
DNA: TGTGCCAGCAGTGGACTAGCGGGGTCGGATGAGCAGTTCTTC
CDR3: CASSGLAGSDEQFF

length: 13
J: TRBJ2-7
size: .
D: TRBD2
V: TRBV2
DNA: TGTGCCAGCAGTCGGGGGGACGCCTACGAGCAGTACTTC
CDR3: CASSRGDAYEQYF

length: 12
J: TRBJ1-2
size: few
D: TRBD1
V: TRBV6-5
DNA: TGTGCCACGGGGACAGGGATCTATGGCTACACCTTC
CDR3: CATGTGIYGYTF

length: 15
J: TRBJ1-4
size: .
D: TRBD1
V: TRBV9
DNA: TGTGCCAGCAGCGGGTTACAGGGGATGAATGAAAAACTGTTTTTT
CDR3: CASSGLQGMNEKLFF

length: 14
J: TRBJ1-2
size: .
D: .
V: TRBV12-5
DNA: TGTGCTAGTGGTTTGGACGAGACAGGCTATGGCTACACCTTC
CDR3: CASGLDETGYGYTF

length: 17
J: TRBJ2-1
size: many
D: TRBD2
V: TRBV6-5
DNA: TGTGCCAGCAGTTACCCGCTTGGGAGCGGGGGTGAAAATGAGCAGTTCTTC
CDR3: CASSYPLGSGGENEQFF

length: 11
J: TRBJ2-5
size: many
D: .
V: TRBV7-9
DNA: TGTGCCAGCAGATCGGGCGAGACCCAGTACTTC
CDR3: CASRSGETQYF

length: 19
J: TRBJ2-1
size: .
D: TRBD2
V: TRBV5-4
DNA: TGTGCCAGCAGCTTGCTACTGCCACTAGCGGGGGGCTCCTACAATGAGCAGTTCTTC
CDR3: CASSLLLPLAGGSYNEQFF

length: 12
J: TRBJ1-1
size: few
D: .
V: TRBV5-1
DNA: TGCGCCAGCAGAGGCAGTTTGGCTGAAGCTTTCTTT
CDR3: CASRGSLAEAFF

length: 16
J: TRBJ1-6
size: .
D: .
V: TRBV3-1
DNA: TGTGCCAGCAGTCAGGACACGGCCATCTATAATTCACCCCTCCACTTT
CDR3: CASSQDTAIYNSPLHF

length: 15
J: TRBJ2-1
size: .
D: .
V: TRBV5-1
DNA: TGCGCCAGCAGCCCAGCTGGCCAAACCTACAATGAGCAGTTCTTC
CDR3: CASSPAGQTYNEQFF

length: 13
J: TRBJ2-7
size: few
D: .
V: TRBV27
DNA: TGTGCCAGCAGTTTATCCTACGTCCACGAGCAGTACTTC
CDR3: CASSLSYVHEQYF

length: 14
J: TRBJ2-7
size: few
D: .
V: TRBV7-9
DNA: TGTGCCAGCAGCCCCCAGGGGGGAGCCTACGAGCAGTACTTC
CDR3: CASSPQGGAYEQYF

length: 17
J: TRBJ1-5
size: .
D: .
V: TRBV7-8
DNA: TGTGCCAGCAGCCAATTGGGATGGGCGGATTTCAATCAGCCCCAGCATTTT
CDR3: CASSQLGWADFNQPQHF

length: 15
J: TRBJ2-7
size: .
D: TRBD1
V: TRBV7-8
DNA: TGTGCCAGCAGCCCAGGGGGCGGGAACCTTTACGAGCAGTACTTC
CDR3: CASSPGGGNLYEQYF

length: 12
J: TRBJ2-7
size: .
D: .
V: TRBV5-1
DNA: TGCGCCAGCAGCTCGGAGGCCCACGAGCAGTACTTC
CDR3: CASSSEAHEQYF

length: 15
J: TRBJ2-5
size: .
D: TRBD1
V: TRBV7-9
DNA: TGTGCCAGCAGCTTACCGGGACAGTACCAAGAGACCCAGTACTTC
CDR3: CASSLPGQYQETQYF

length: 14
J: TRBJ2-3
size: few
D: .
V: TRBV15
DNA: TGTGCCACCAGCAGTGTGCAGGAACAGGATACGCAGTATTTT
CDR3: CATSSVQEQDTQYF

length: 15
J: TRBJ2-5
size: .
D: TRBD2
V: TRBV5-1
DNA: TGCGCCAGCAGCCTGCGGCGGGAGACCCAAGAGACCCAGTACTTC
CDR3: CASSLRRETQETQYF

length: 10
J: TRBJ1-1
size: .
D: .
V: TRBV12-3/TRBV12-4
DNA: TGTGCCAGCAGCGGCGGTCGGGCTTTCTTT
CDR3: CASSGGRAFF

length: 16
J: TRBJ2-3
size: few
D: .
V: TRBV12-3/TRBV12-4
DNA: TGTGCCAGCAGTTGGACAGTCCGGACGAGCACAGATACGCAGTATTTT
CDR3: CASSWTVRTSTDTQYF

length: 17
J: TRBJ2-3
size: .
D: TRBD2
V: TRBV20-1
DNA: TGCAGTGCTAGAGAGCTAGCGGGAGGTTCTAGCACAGATACGCAGTATTTT
CDR3: CSARELAGGSSTDTQYF

length: 15
J: TRBJ1-3
size: .
D: TRBD1
V: TRBV9
DNA: TGTGCCAGCAGCGAGGGGGACAGCTCTGGAAACACCATATATTTT
CDR3: CASSEGDSSGNTIYF

length: 14
J: TRBJ1-2
size: few
D: TRBD1
V: TRBV24-1
DNA: TGTGCCACCAGTGATTCCGGACAGGGGTATGGCTACACCTTC
CDR3: CATSDSGQGYGYTF

length: 15
J: TRBJ2-4
size: many
D: .
V: TRBV7-9
DNA: TGTGCCAGCAGCGCAACGACGGAGGCCCTAAACATTCAGTACTTC
CDR3: CASSATTEALNIQYF

length: 15
J: TRBJ2-7
size: .
D: .
V: TRBV2
DNA: TGTGCCAGCAGTGAAGGACCAGGGATCACCTACGAGCAGTACTTC
CDR3: CASSEGPGITYEQYF

length: 13
J: TRBJ2-1
size: many
D: TRBD2
V: TRBV29-1
DNA: TGCAGCGTTGTCGCAGCGGGAGAGGGTGAGCAGTTCTTC
CDR3: CSVVAAGEGEQFF

length: 19
J: TRBJ2-5
size: .
D: TRBD1
V: TRBV3-1
DNA: TGTGCCAGCAGCCAGGGCCCGCGGACAGGGGGCGCGAGGGGTGAGACCCAGTACTTC
CDR3: CASSQGPRTGGARGETQYF

length: 15
J: TRBJ2-1
size: few
D: .
V: TRBV15
DNA: TGTGCCACCCGAGACAGGTCACGCTCCTACAATGAGCAGTTCTTC
CDR3: CATRDRSRSYNEQFF

length: 18
J: TRBJ2-7
size: few
D: TRBD2
V: TRBV3-1
DNA: TGTGCCAGCAGCCAGCATTGGGATCGGGACTACCCTCCTTGGGAGCAGTACTTC
CDR3: CASSQHWDRDYPPWEQYF

length: 19
J: TRBJ2-7
size: few
D: TRBD2
V: TRBV4-2
DNA: TGTGCCAGCAGCCAAGTCGGTGGGCTAGCGGGAGGGTTGGGCTACGAGCAGTACTTC
CDR3: CASSQVGGLAGGLGYEQYF

length: 12
J: TRBJ2-2
size: many
D: .
V: TRBV2
DNA: TGTGCCAGCAAAAGGGGTACCGGGGAGCTGTTTTTT
CDR3: CASKRGTGELFF

length: 12
J: TRBJ2-1
size: .
D: .
V: TRBV16
DNA: TGTGCCAGCAGTTCAAGGGGTAATGAGCAGTTCTTC
CDR3: CASSSRGNEQFF

length: 14
J: TRBJ2-7
size: .
D: TRBD2
V: TRBV27
DNA: TGTGCCAGCAGTTTAGTCGGGAGGGGGTACGAGCAGTACTTC
CDR3: CASSLVGRGYEQYF

length: 17
J: TRBJ2-3
size: many
D: TRBD1
V: TRBV15
DNA: TGTGCCACCAGCAGACCTCCGACAGGGGTCCGCACAGATACGCAGTATTTT
CDR3: CATSRPPTGVRTDTQYF

length: 15
J: TRBJ2-1
size: .
D: .
V: TRBV5-6
DNA: TGTGCCAGCAGCTTGGGGCTGGGCTGCTACAATGAGCAGTTCTTC
CDR3: CASSLGLGCYNEQFF

length: 16
J: TRBJ2-1
size: few
D: TRBD2
V: TRBV19
DNA: TGTGCCAGTAGTATACGACTAGCGGGACGCTACAATGAGCAGTTCTTC
CDR3: CASSIRLAGRYNEQFF

length: 15
J: TRBJ1-3
size: .
D: .
V: TRBV7-9
DNA: TGTGCCAGCAGCCCCGGCTATGGGACTGGAAACACCATATATTTT
CDR3: CASSPGYGTGNTIYF

length: 15
J: TRBJ1-2
size: .
D: .
V: TRBV7-9
DNA: TGTGCCAGCAGCTTAGTCCCCGGGACCCTGACCGGCTACACCTTC
CDR3: CASSLVPGTLTGYTF